The sequence of this T cell receptor beta chain was determined in a study of control samples from healthy donors and cancer patients. Some clones are missing from TCRdb's copy, which holds only in-frame ones; the method was immunoSEQ multiplex PCR. The table has approximately 180,000 clones, 85% to 95% seen once. The CDR3 is made up of 14 amino acids. V was trimmed by 3 bases and J by 2 bases, leaving 10 bases between them. Looked up from germline, CDR1 is MDHEN and CDR2 is SYDVKM. V and J are TRBV28 and TRBJ1-2; D remains ambiguous. This clonotype was sampled from a woman aged 18-29 years in good health. Material for sequencing was blood. The CDR3 coding sequence is TGTGCCAGCAGTTTCGGGGTGGGGAACTATGGCTACACCTTC. The encoded protein is CASSFGVGNYGYTF.